A selection of T cell receptor beta chains follows, all from one sample in a study of T-cell reconstitution after alpha-beta-depleted transplantation in children. TCRdb processed the PCR reads anew with MiXCR; each CDR3 protein has one entry. The sample has around 580,000 distinct CDR3 sequences; about 23% are singletons. The sequencing used PBMCs, mostly from graft donor cells, collected 360 days after TCRalphabeta/CD19-depleted stem cell transplant. These receptors were taken from a boy under two years old who had a stem cell transplant for acute myeloid leukemia, so the T cells may come from the graft donor. CDR3s include the opening cysteine and the closing phenylalanine or tryptophan. Fields, in order: J gene, V gene, D gene, clone size, CDR3 protein, CDR3 DNA. The D gene is left open where the match is weak. Part of the rows lack a size; the others show once, few, many or a class for expanded clones.

>TRBJ1-5|TRBV6-2/TRBV6-3|TRBD1|once
CASSYSRTGFIQPQHF
TGTGCCAGCAGTTACTCGAGGACAGGGTTTATTCAGCCCCAGCATTTT
>TRBJ1-2|TRBV29-1|.|.
CSVTYLGVEGYTF
TGCAGCGTTACATACCTGGGAGTAGAAGGCTACACCTTC
>TRBJ1-2|TRBV10-3|.|many
CAIIAGRAEGF
TGTGCCATCATCGCAGGGCGCGCAGAGGGCTTC
>TRBJ2-3|TRBV7-6|.|.
CASSLGSGGHTDTQYF
TGTGCCAGCAGCTTGGGGTCAGGAGGCCACACAGATACGCAGTATTTT
>TRBJ2-3|TRBV20-1|TRBD2|many
CSARLAGSTDTQYF
TGCAGTGCTAGACTAGCGGGGAGCACAGATACGCAGTATTTT
>TRBJ2-3|TRBV7-2|.|many
CASSLGISTDTQYF
TGTGCCAGCAGCTTAGGAATAAGCACAGATACGCAGTATTTT
>TRBJ1-3|TRBV10-3|.|many
CAITDTGNTIYF
TGTGCCATCACGGACACAGGAAACACCATATATTTT
>TRBJ2-3|TRBV10-3|.|few
CAISESRQGGDTQYF
TGTGCCATCAGTGAGTCGCGGCAGGGAGGAGATACGCAGTATTTT
>TRBJ1-6|TRBV5-1|TRBD1|.
CASSLGLGQGNSPLHF
TGCGCCAGCAGCTTGGGTTTGGGACAGGGAAATTCACCCCTCCACTTT
>TRBJ2-1|TRBV27|.|few
CASSLNAHNEQFF
TGTGCCAGCAGTTTAAATGCTCACAATGAGCAGTTCTTC
>TRBJ1-1|TRBV12-3/TRBV12-4|.|.
CASSLGSGWGTEAFF
TGTGCCAGCAGTTTAGGATCAGGGTGGGGGACTGAAGCTTTCTTT
>TRBJ1-5|TRBV12-3/TRBV12-4|TRBD1|many
CASSSGGGQPQHF
TGTGCCAGCAGTTCAGGGGGAGGGCAGCCCCAGCATTTT
>TRBJ2-2|TRBV12-3/TRBV12-4|TRBD1|few
CAINQRGLVTGELFF
TGTGCCATAAATCAAAGGGGGCTGGTCACCGGGGAGCTGTTTTTT
>TRBJ2-3|TRBV7-2|.|few
CASSLAPRVPGGDTQYF
TGTGCCAGCAGCTTAGCGCCGAGGGTGCCTGGGGGTGATACGCAGTATTTT
>TRBJ2-3|TRBV4-3|.|.
CASSQGPYGGRTDTQYF
TGCGCCAGCAGCCAAGGCCCTTACGGGGGCCGCACAGATACGCAGTATTTT
>TRBJ2-3|TRBV7-2|.|few
CASSLYTIGPSTDTQYF
TGTGCCAGCAGCTTATACACAATAGGCCCTAGCACAGATACGCAGTATTTT
>TRBJ1-1|TRBV15|.|many
CATKGPQRGTEAFF
TGTGCCACCAAGGGCCCACAGAGGGGCACTGAAGCTTTCTTT
>TRBJ2-7|TRBV20-1|TRBD1|.
CSARGDSYYEQYF
TGCAGTGCTAGGGGGGACAGTTACTACGAGCAGTACTTC
>TRBJ2-5|TRBV6-1|TRBD2|.
CASSLRLAGGGRTQYF
TGTGCCAGCAGCCTTCGACTAGCGGGGGGTGGGAGGACCCAGTACTTC
>TRBJ2-3|TRBV28|TRBD1|many
CASSLPTGPRRDTQYF
TGTGCCAGCAGTTTACCGACAGGGCCGAGGAGAGATACGCAGTATTTT
>TRBJ1-2|TRBV20-1|TRBD1|few
CSASRQGVGYTF
TGCAGTGCTAGTAGACAGGGAGTTGGCTACACCTTC
>TRBJ2-3|TRBV5-1|TRBD2|.
CASSLAGTSVTDTQYF
TGCGCCAGCAGCTTGGCCGGGACTAGCGTCACAGATACGCAGTATTTT
>TRBJ2-7|TRBV11-2|TRBD2|few
CASSLVIAGRYEQYF
TGTGCCAGCAGCTTAGTGATAGCGGGGAGGTACGAGCAGTACTTC
>TRBJ2-7|TRBV7-2|.|many
CASSSTGRTTYEQYF
TGTGCCAGCAGCTCGACAGGTCGTACCACCTACGAGCAGTACTTC
>TRBJ1-1|TRBV6-1|.|.
CASSLRPAQGAEAFF
TGTGCCAGCAGTCTGAGGCCCGCCCAGGGCGCTGAAGCTTTCTTT
>TRBJ1-5|TRBV12-3/TRBV12-4|.|.
CASSFGAYSNQPQHF
TGTGCCAGCAGTTTTGGGGCGTATAGCAATCAGCCCCAGCATTTT
>TRBJ1-6|TRBV4-1|.|many
CASSQEGIWDRPLHF
TGCGCCAGCAGCCAAGAGGGCATTTGGGATCGGCCCCTCCACTTT
>TRBJ2-1|TRBV5-1|.|many
CASSLSEGSNLGFF
TGCGCCAGCAGCTTGAGTGAAGGATCCAATTTGGGGTTCTTC
>TRBJ2-3|TRBV20-1|.|many
CSARTRITDTQYF
TGCAGTGCTAGAACTCGGATCACAGATACGCAGTATTTT
>TRBJ2-3|TRBV20-1|.|.
CSARGKVYGGAKDTQYF
TGCAGTGCTAGAGGGAAGGTTTATGGGGGGGCGAAAGATACGCAGTATTTT
>TRBJ2-3|TRBV4-1|TRBD2|.
CASSQETSGGRNTQYF
TGCGCCAGCAGCCAAGAGACTAGCGGGGGGAGAAATACGCAGTATTTT
>TRBJ2-7|TRBV29-1|TRBD1|.
CSVEDRGRGEQYF
TGCAGCGTTGAAGATCGTGGCAGGGGGGAGCAGTACTTC
>TRBJ2-1|TRBV20-1|.|.
CSASRSYNEQFF
TGCAGTGCCAGCCGGTCCTACAATGAGCAGTTCTTC
>TRBJ2-5|TRBV20-1|TRBD2|few
CSADRGGPVTQYF
TGCAGTGCTGACCGCGGGGGACCGGTGACCCAGTACTTC
>TRBJ2-2|TRBV24-1|.|few
CATSAVSRTGELFF
TGTGCCACCAGTGCTGTGTCTCGAACCGGGGAGCTGTTTTTT
>TRBJ2-7|TRBV11-2|TRBD2|few
CASSLPGRHEQYF
TGTGCCAGCAGCTTACCCGGGAGGCACGAGCAGTACTTC
>TRBJ2-1|TRBV11-2|.|.
CASSSRLSYNEQFF
TGTGCCAGCAGCTCCAGACTATCCTACAATGAGCAGTTCTTC
>TRBJ1-1|TRBV5-5|.|.
CASSPAPSQDTEAFF
TGTGCCAGCAGCCCAGCGCCCTCCCAAGACACTGAAGCTTTCTTT
>TRBJ1-4|TRBV4-2|TRBD1|many
CASSQEGTGNEKLFF
TGTGCCAGCAGCCAGGAAGGGACAGGGAATGAAAAACTGTTTTTT
>TRBJ2-2|TRBV20-1|.|few
CSARRPERSGELFF
TGCAGTGCTAGGCGGCCCGAGAGATCCGGGGAGCTGTTTTTT